The clone carrying this T cell receptor (beta chain) was seen a few times. The data were produced by immunoSEQ multiplex PCR, yet TCRdb's version contains in-frame clones alone and is incomplete. This table holds approximately 82,000 clones, about four fifths found once. The germline V and J ends were trimmed by 5 bases and 9 bases, with 14 bases remaining between them. The CDR3 contains 12 residues. The V gene's germline CDR1 is LNHDA and CDR2 SQIVND (reference sequence). The data stem from a study of blood T cell repertoires in COVID-19. The source of this sequence is a woman between 65 and 79 years old with acute or convalescent COVID-19. The V call is TRBV19, the J call TRBJ2-7, with D hard to call. The sequencing input was peripheral blood. In DNA, the CDR3 is TGTGCCAGTAGTTCCGAATTAGGCGGGCAGTACTTC. Protein: CASSSELGGQYF.